This T cell receptor beta chain came from a study of T-cell memory formation after mild COVID-19. Germline CDR1 is SGDLS and CDR2 is YYNGEE. This CDR3 contains 16 residues. Trimming took 0 bases from V and 0 from J, leaving 11 bases between them. Using its own MiXCR run on the 5' RACE reads, TCRdb lists one record per CDR3 protein. The sample has 85,000 to 120,000 distinct CDR3 sequences; 15% to 20% are singletons. A few counts support this clonotype. This sequence was found in an adult woman who had mild COVID-19 (a few samples of this study predate the infection). Cell type and time point are not known. The chain is built from TRBV9 and TRBJ2-3, with D maybe TRBD2 (5 bases). Material for sequencing was PBMCs or a T cell subset sorted from them (not recorded which). Here the CDR3 reads CASSVGGKISTDTQYF. The CDR3 nucleotides read TGTGCCAGCAGCGTAGGAGGGAAGATTAGCACAGATACGCAGTATTTT.